This T cell receptor (beta chain) is from a study of cytomegalovirus exposure and HLA in healthy donors. With respect to this clone: What it binds is not known.

Whole-study results and caveats: In a later analysis, roughly 17,000 TCR beta sequences were associated with HLA alleles at 0.05 false discovery rate.

The study ran its PCR with 60 Vbeta and 13 Jbeta primers. Here immunoSEQ multiplex PCR was the method, and the copy in TCRdb shows in-frame clones only, minus some. The table lists about 130,000 clones, over 70% of them singletons. Each donor was nominally healthy when sampled (though unrecorded immune exposures were likely). V lost 11 bases to trimming and J lost 4 bases, with 14 bases between them. Per the germline V gene, CDR1 is MNHEY and CDR2 is SVGAGI. There are 12 residues in the CDR3. Sequencing was performed on PBMCs. The sequence came from a woman aged 40 to 50 in good health and CMV-seronegative. This chain links TRBV6-5 with TRBJ2-5; D is undetermined. Here the CDR3 DNA reads TGTGCCGTTACCAACCCAGTAGAGACCCAGTACTTC. It encodes CAVTNPVETQYF.